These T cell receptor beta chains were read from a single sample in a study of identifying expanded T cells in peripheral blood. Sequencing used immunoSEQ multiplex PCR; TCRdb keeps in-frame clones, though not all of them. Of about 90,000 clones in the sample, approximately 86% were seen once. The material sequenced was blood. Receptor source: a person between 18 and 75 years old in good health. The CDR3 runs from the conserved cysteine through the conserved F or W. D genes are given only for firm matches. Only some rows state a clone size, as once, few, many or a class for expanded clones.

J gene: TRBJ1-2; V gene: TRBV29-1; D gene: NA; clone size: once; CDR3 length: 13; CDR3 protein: CSVEEWQGYGYTF; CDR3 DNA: TGCAGCGTTGAAGAGTGGCAGGGCTATGGCTACACCTTC
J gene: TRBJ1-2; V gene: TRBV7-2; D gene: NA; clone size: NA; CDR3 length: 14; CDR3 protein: CASSFLMSSGGYTF; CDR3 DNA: TGTGCCAGCAGCTTTTTGATGTCTTCGGGCGGCTACACCTTC
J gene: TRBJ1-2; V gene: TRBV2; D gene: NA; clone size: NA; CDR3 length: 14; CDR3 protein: CASSALPSPYGYTF; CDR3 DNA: TGTGCCAGCAGTGCGCTCCCGAGCCCCTATGGCTACACCTTC
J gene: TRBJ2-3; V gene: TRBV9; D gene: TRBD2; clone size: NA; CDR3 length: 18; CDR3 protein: CASSSTSGGASATDTQYF; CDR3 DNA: TGTGCCAGCAGCTCGACTAGCGGGGGGGCCTCAGCCACAGATACGCAGTATTTT
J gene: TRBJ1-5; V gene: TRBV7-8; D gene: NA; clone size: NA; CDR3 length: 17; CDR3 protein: CASSPGPLFNSNQPQHF; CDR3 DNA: TGTGCCAGCAGCCCAGGTCCTTTATTTAATAGCAATCAGCCCCAGCATTTT
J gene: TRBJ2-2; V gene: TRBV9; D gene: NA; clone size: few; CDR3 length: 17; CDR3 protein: CASSISTRSSFTGELFF; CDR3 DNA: TGTGCCAGCAGCATTAGTACCCGGTCTAGTTTTACCGGGGAGCTGTTTTTT
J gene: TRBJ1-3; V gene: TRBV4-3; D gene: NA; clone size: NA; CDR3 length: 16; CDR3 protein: CASSQGRGGYGNTIYF; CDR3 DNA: TGCGCCAGCAGCCAAGGACGGGGGGGCTACGGAAACACCATATATTTT
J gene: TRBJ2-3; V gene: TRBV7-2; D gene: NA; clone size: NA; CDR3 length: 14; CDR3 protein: CASSLSGLMDTQYF; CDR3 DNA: TGTGCCAGCAGCCTAAGCGGTCTCATGGATACGCAGTATTTT
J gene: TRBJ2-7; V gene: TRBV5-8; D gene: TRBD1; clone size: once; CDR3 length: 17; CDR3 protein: CASIRYPRDRITYEQYF; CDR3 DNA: TGTGCCAGCATCAGATATCCCCGGGACAGGATTACCTACGAGCAGTACTTC
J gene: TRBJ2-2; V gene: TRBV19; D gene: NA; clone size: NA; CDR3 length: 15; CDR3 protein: CASSRPGRNTGELFF; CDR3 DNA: TGTGCCAGTAGTAGGCCAGGGAGGAACACCGGGGAGCTGTTTTTT
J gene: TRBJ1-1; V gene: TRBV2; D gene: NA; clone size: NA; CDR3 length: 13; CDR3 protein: CASRGARNTEAFF; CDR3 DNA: TGTGCCAGCAGGGGCGCGAGGAACACTGAAGCTTTCTTT
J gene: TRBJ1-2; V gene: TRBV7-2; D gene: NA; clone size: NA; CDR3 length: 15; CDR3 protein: CASSRYTGEWYGYTF; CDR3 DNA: TGTGCCAGCAGCCGATACACGGGGGAGTGGTATGGCTACACCTTC
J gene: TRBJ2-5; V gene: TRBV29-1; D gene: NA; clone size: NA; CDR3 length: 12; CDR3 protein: CSVSGLKETQYF; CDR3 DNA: TGCAGCGTTTCCGGGCTGAAAGAGACCCAGTACTTC
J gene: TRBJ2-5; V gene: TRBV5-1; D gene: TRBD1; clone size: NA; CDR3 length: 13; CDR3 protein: CASRDRDEGTQYF; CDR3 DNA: TGCGCCAGCCGGGACAGAGACGAGGGGACCCAGTACTTC
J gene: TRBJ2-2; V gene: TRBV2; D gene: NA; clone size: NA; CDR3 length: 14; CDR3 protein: CASSERGGTGELFF; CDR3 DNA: TGTGCCAGCAGTGAGAGGGGGGGCACCGGGGAGCTGTTTTTT
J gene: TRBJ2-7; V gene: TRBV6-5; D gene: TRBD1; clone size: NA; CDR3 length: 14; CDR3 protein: CANERQGFTYEQYF; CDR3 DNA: TGTGCCAACGAACGACAGGGATTTACCTACGAGCAGTACTTC
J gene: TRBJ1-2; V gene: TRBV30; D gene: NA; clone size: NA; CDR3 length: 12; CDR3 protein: CAWSFSTAAVTF; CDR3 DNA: TGTGCCTGGAGTTTCTCGACCGCCGCGGTCACCTTC
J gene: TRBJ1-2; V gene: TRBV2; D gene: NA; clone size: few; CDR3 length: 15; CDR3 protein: CASSARASTNYGYTF; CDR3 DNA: TGTGCCAGCAGTGCGAGGGCGTCCACCAACTATGGCTACACCTTC
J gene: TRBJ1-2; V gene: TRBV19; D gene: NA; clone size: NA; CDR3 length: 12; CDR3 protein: CASKDGFYGYTF; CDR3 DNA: TGTGCCAGTAAAGACGGATTCTATGGCTACACCTTC
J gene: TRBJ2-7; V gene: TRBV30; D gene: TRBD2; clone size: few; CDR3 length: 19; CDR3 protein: CACIKSGYGGSLSYYEQYF; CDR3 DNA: TGTGCCTGCATCAAGTCTGGTTACGGGGGGTCACTGTCCTACTACGAGCAGTACTTC
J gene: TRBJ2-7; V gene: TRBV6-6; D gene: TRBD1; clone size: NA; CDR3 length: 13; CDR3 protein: CASRDRGTYEQYF; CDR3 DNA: TGTGCCAGTCGGGACAGGGGGACCTACGAGCAGTACTTC
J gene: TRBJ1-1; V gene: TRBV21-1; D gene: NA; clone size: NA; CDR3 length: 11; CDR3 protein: CASTKGTEAFF; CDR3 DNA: TGTGCCAGCACGAAGGGCACTGAAGCTTTCTTT
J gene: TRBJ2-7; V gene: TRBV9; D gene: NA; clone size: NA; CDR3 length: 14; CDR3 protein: CASSPFSEGLEQYF; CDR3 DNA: TGTGCCAGCAGCCCCTTTTCTGAGGGCTTGGAGCAGTACTTC
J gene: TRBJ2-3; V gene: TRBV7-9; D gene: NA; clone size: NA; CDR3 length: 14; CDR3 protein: CASSPLGGTDTQYF; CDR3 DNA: TGTGCCAGCAGCCCGCTGGGTGGCACAGATACGCAGTATTTT
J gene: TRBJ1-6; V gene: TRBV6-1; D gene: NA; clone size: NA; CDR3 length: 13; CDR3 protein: CASSQDRNSPLHF; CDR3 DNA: TGTGCCAGCAGTCAAGACCGAAATTCACCCCTCCACTTT
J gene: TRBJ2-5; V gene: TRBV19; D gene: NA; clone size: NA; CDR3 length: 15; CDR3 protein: CASSAEWGRGETQYF; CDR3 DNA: TGTGCCAGTAGTGCCGAGTGGGGGCGCGGGGAGACCCAGTACTTC
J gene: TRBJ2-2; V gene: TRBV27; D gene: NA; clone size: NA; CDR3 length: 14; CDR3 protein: CASREDLGTGELFF; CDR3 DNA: TGTGCCAGCAGGGAGGACCTCGGCACCGGGGAGCTGTTTTTT
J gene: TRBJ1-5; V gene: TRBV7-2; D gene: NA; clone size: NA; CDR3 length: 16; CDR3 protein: CASSLSGTEGGQPQHF; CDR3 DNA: TGTGCCAGCAGCTTAAGTGGGACCGAAGGGGGACAGCCCCAGCATTTT
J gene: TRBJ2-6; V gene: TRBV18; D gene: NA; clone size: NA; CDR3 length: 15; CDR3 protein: CASSPVGSGANVLTF; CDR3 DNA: TGTGCCAGCTCACCAGTAGGGTCCGGGGCCAACGTCCTGACTTTC
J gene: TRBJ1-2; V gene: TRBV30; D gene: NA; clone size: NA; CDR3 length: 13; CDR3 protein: CAWSPGWILGYTF; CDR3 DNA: TGTGCCTGGAGCCCGGGGTGGATTCTCGGCTACACCTTC
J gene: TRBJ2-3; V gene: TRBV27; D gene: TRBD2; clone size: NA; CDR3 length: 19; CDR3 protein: CASSSLSLWTSGASDTQYF; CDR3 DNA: TGTGCCAGCAGTTCCCTATCATTATGGACTAGCGGGGCGTCAGATACGCAGTATTTT
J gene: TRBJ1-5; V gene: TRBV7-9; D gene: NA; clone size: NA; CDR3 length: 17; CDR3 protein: CASSPGGGPKGFQPQHF; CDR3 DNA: TGTGCCAGCAGCCCCGGCGGGGGCCCTAAGGGATTTCAGCCCCAGCATTTT
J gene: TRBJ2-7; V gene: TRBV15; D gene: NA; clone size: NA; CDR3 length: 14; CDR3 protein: CATSRPGVSYEQYF; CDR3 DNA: TGTGCCACCAGCAGACCGGGAGTCTCCTACGAGCAGTACTTC
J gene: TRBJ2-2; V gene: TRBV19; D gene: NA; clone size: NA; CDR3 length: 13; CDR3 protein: CASSARGAGELFF; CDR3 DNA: TGTGCCAGTAGTGCTAGGGGGGCCGGGGAGCTGTTTTTT
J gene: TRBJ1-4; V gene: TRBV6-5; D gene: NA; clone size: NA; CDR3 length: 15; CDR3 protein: CASSPPGQSNEKLFF; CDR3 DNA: TGTGCCAGCAGTCCTCCCGGACAGTCTAATGAAAAACTGTTTTTT
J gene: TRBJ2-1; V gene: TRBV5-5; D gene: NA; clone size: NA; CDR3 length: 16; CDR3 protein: CASSLAPGSSYNEQFF; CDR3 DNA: TGTGCCAGCAGCTTGGCTCCAGGGAGCTCCTACAATGAGCAGTTCTTC
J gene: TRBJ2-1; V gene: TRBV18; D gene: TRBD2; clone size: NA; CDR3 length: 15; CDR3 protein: CASSPQSGGADEQFF; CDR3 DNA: TGTGCCAGCTCACCACAGAGCGGGGGGGCCGATGAGCAGTTCTTC
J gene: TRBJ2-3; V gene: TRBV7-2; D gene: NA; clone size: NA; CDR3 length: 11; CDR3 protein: CASRGSGTQYF; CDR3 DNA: TGTGCCAGCAGGGGCTCGGGTACGCAGTATTTT
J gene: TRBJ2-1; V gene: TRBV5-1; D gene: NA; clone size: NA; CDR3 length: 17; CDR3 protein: CASSLAPIGTVYNEQFF; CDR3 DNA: TGCGCCAGCAGCTTGGCCCCCATTGGCACAGTCTACAATGAGCAGTTCTTC
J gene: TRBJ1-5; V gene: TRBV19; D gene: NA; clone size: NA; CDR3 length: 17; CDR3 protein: CASSHRPVEYSNQPQHF; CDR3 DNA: TGTGCCAGTAGTCACCGCCCGGTTGAGTATAGCAATCAGCCCCAGCATTTT
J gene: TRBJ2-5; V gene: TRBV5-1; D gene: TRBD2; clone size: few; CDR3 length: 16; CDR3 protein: CASSSAPGGAGETQYF; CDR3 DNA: TGCGCCAGCAGCTCCGCACCCGGGGGGGCCGGGGAGACCCAGTACTTC
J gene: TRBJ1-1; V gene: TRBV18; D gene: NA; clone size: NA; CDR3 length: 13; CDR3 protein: CASSEQVNTEAFF; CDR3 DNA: TGTGCCAGCTCAGAGCAGGTGAACACTGAAGCTTTCTTT
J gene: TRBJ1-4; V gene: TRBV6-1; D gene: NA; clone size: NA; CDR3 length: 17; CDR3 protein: CASSAPGRSSTNEKLFF; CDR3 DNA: TGTGCCAGCAGTGCCCCGGGACGCAGTTCAACTAATGAAAAACTGTTTTTT
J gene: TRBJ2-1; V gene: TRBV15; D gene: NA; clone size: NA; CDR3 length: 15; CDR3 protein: CATSRDLGLANEQFF; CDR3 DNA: TGTGCCACCAGCAGAGATTTAGGTCTAGCGAATGAGCAGTTCTTC
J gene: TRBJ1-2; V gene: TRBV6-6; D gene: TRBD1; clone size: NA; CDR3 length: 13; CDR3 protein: CASLPGQTYGYTF; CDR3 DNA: TGTGCCAGCCTACCGGGACAGACCTATGGCTACACCTTC
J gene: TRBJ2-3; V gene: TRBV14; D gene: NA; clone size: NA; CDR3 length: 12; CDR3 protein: CASSPSVDTQYF; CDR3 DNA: TGTGCCAGCAGCCCCTCGGTGGATACGCAGTATTTT
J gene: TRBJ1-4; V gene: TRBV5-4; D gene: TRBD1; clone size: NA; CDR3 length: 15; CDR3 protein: CASSRVGTGGEKLFF; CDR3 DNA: TGTGCCAGCAGCCGGGTGGGGACAGGGGGTGAAAAACTGTTTTTT
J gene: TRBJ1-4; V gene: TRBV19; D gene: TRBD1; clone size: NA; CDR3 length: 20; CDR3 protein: CASSIDGTGSRNRIGGKLFF; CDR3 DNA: TGTGCCAGTAGTATAGATGGGACAGGGAGTCGTAATCGGATTGGAGGAAAACTGTTTTTT
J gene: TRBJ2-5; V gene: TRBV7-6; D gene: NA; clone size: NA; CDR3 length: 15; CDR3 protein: CASSLAFAGSETQYF; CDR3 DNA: TGTGCCAGCAGCTTAGCGTTCGCAGGCTCGGAGACCCAGTACTTC
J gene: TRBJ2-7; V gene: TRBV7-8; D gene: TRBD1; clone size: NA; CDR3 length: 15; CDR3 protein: CASSTRRTGRDEQYF; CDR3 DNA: TGTGCCAGCAGCACGAGACGGACAGGGCGAGACGAGCAGTACTTC
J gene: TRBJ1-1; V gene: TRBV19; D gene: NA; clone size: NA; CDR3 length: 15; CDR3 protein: CASSSSRVTLYEAFF; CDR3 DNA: TGTGCCAGTAGTTCTTCTCGGGTTACCTTATATGAAGCTTTCTTT
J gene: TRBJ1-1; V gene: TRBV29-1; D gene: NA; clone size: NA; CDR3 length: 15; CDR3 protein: CSVDRQGTRITEAFF; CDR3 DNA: TGCAGCGTTGATCGGCAGGGAACGCGGATCACTGAAGCTTTCTTT
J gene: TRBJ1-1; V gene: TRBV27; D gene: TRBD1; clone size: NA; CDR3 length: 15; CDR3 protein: CASSSEGAGGTEAFF; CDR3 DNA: TGTGCCAGCAGTTCGGAGGGTGCAGGGGGCACTGAAGCTTTCTTT